These 25 T cell receptor beta chains were sequenced from one sample in a study of molecular identifiers for immune sequencing clone quantification. A single record per CDR3 protein comes from TCRdb applying MiXCR to the PCR reads. The data show a few hundred thousand distinct CDR3 sequences, approximately 25% seen once. Material for sequencing was naive CD8+ T cells from blood, with Jurkat cell RNA spiked in. Regarding subset: FACS-sorted CD8+CD4-CCR7+CD45RA+ naive T cells. All receptors derive from a human donor in good health. Some libraries in this study had Jurkat cell RNA spiked in.

The rearrangement uses TRBV4-1 and TRBJ1-4; D call uncertain. Germline loops: CDR1 MGHRA, CDR2 YSYEKL. Trimming removed 0 bases at V and 7 bases at J, with 9 bases between. The CDR3 extends over 14 amino acids. This CDR3 reads CASSQDRGSEKLFF. In nucleotides, the CDR3 is TGCGCCAGCAGCCAAGATCGAGGTAGTGAAAAACTGTTTTTT.

Only a few counts were recorded for this clonotype. V and J are TRBV28 and TRBJ1-2, with TRBD1 matching over 7 bases. Germline-derived CDR1 and CDR2 are MDHEN and SYDVKM. V lost 4 bases, J lost 4 bases, and 6 bases stayed unmatched. The length of the CDR3 is 14 residues. CDR3: CASSYRGDGYGYTF. The DNA for the CDR3 is TGTGCCAGCAGTTACAGGGGCGATGGCTATGGCTACACCTTC.

The CDR3 DNA reads as TGTGCCAGCAGCTTAAACCGCCCGGGACTAACGAGCTCCTACGAGCAGTACTTC. It specifies CASSLNRPGLTSSYEQYF. The chain recombines TRBV7-6 with TRBJ2-7; 7 bases fit TRBD2. The J segment lost 0 bases and the V segment lost 2 bases, leaving 13 bases of the junction unmatched. The V gene's germline CDR1 is SGHVS and CDR2 FNYEAQ. The CDR3 is 18 residues long.

This clonotype was counted many times. The chain recombines TRBV28 with TRBJ2-3; D ambiguous. CDR1 and CDR2 (germline): MDHEN, SYDVKM. V was shortened by 1 base and J by 0 bases, with 11 bases between the two germline ends. This CDR3 has 16 amino acids. This CDR3 reads CASSLFGFSSTDTQYF. DNA of the CDR3: TGTGCCAGCAGTTTATTTGGGTTTTCTAGCACAGATACGCAGTATTTT.

V gene TRBV5-8 combines with J gene TRBJ2-7, with 11 bases lining up with TRBD1. The CDR3 runs to 16 residues. The V segment lost 0 bases and the J segment 2 bases; nucleotides outside the gene matches: 4. Germline CDR1 reads SGHTS; CDR2 reads YDEGEE. As DNA, the CDR3 is TGTGCCAGCAGCTTGGGGACAGGGGGCGATACCTACGAGCAGTACTTC. This encodes CASSLGTGGDTYEQYF.

V and J are TRBV4-1 and TRBJ2-5; no reliable D call. This CDR3 is 14 amino acids long. CDR1 and CDR2 (germline): MGHRA, YSYEKL. The V and J ends lost 0 bases and 2 bases respectively, with 7 bases between them. CDR3 protein: CASSQDHYQETQYF. CDR3 DNA: TGCGCCAGCAGCCAAGATCACTATCAAGAGACCCAGTACTTC.

This clonotype was detected ten times or more. The gene calls are TRBV29-1 and TRBJ1-3, with D unclear. This CDR3 spans 13 amino acids. Germline V gene sequence: CDR1 SQVTM, CDR2 ANQGSEA. Trimming removed 6 bases from V and 1 base from J, with 10 bases in between. The CDR3 DNA follows: TGCAGCGTAGAGACATTTTCTGGAAACACCATATATTTT. Amino acids: CSVETFSGNTIYF.

This clonotype was counted a few times. The V and J genes are TRBV19 and TRBJ2-1; maybe TRBD2 (6 bases). This CDR3 has 14 amino acids. The germline CDR1 and CDR2 sequences are LNHDA and SQIVND (reference sequence). Trimming stripped 5 bases from V and 2 bases from J, with 10 bases between. CDR3 sequence: CASSLAVAYNEQFF. CDR3 nucleotides: TGTGCCAGTAGTTTAGCGGTAGCCTACAATGAGCAGTTCTTC.

This clonotype appeared many times. DNA for the CDR3: TGTGCCAGCAGTCTCGCGGTGCAGGGGACCCCTGAAGCTTTCTTT. This sequence encodes CASSLAVQGTPEAFF. The chain combines TRBV28 with TRBJ1-1, with TRBD1 as a possible D gene (6 bases). Germline-derived CDR1 and CDR2 are MDHEN and SYDVKM. Trimming cost V 5 bases and J 6 bases, with 19 bases left between them. The CDR3 extends over 15 amino acids.

Comments on this clonotype: This could be a read error, since a much larger clone is one nucleotide away. The chain carries TRBV7-9 and TRBJ2-3; D is unresolved. Germline V gives CDR1 SEHNR, CDR2 FQNEAQ (reference sequence). There are 17 residues in the CDR3. Deletions cut 4 bases from V and 0 bases from J, with 17 bases between. This chain's CDR3 is CASSSFLWVTSTDTQYF. As DNA, the CDR3 is TGTGCCAGCAGCTCTTTCTTATGGGTTACTAGCACAGATACGCAGTATTTT.

Turning to this clonotype: One end of the junction does not line up with germline, which may come from a read error. This chain connects TRBV9 to TRBJ2-5, with 7 bases that match TRBD2. Germline CDR1 and CDR2: SGDLS and YYNGEE. The CDR3 has 13 amino acids. DNA of the CDR3: TGTGCCAGCGGTGGGAGGGGTCAAGAGACCCAGTGCTTC. Its protein is CASGGRGQETQCF.

The V call is TRBV5-8, the J call TRBJ2-2; 7 bases line up with TRBD2. The V segment lost 4 bases and the J segment 7 bases; nucleotides outside the gene matches: 16. The CDR3 sequence is 17 residues long. Germline CDR1 is SGHTS and CDR2 is YDEGEE. The CDR3 DNA reads as TGTGCCAGCAGCCACGACTTTCTGGCGGGAGATCACGGGGAGCTGTTTTTT. It yields the protein CASSHDFLAGDHGELFF.

This clonotype has a handful of counts. The chain links TRBV19 to TRBJ2-7; tentatively, D is TRBD1 (6 bases). CDR3 length: 16 residues. Germline V gives CDR1 LNHDA, CDR2 SQIVND (reference sequence). The V gene lost 3 bases and the J gene lost 5 bases, with 20 bases spanning the gap. CDR3 protein: CASSITGQGIENEQYF. In DNA form, the CDR3 reads TGTGCCAGTAGTATCACGGGGCAGGGGATTGAGAACGAGCAGTACTTC.

This clonotype has a count of ten or more. The chain couples TRBV5-6 to TRBJ1-1; D gene uncertain. Trimming removed 3 bases from V and 8 bases from J, with 8 bases in between. This CDR3 spans 11 amino acids. The germline gives CDR1 SGHDT, CDR2 YYEEEE. CDR3 amino acids: CASSSPQEAFF. The CDR3 DNA reads as TGTGCCAGCAGCTCCCCTCAGGAAGCTTTCTTT.

Details on this clonotype: A read error may explain this, as a much larger clone is one base away. This sequence joins TRBV19 and TRBJ2-7, with D perhaps matching TRBD2 (6 bases). The CDR3 runs 15 residues. Germline V CDR1 and CDR2: LNHDA, SQIVND (reference sequence). CDR3 sequence (DNA): TGTGCCAGTAGTCCTACTCTGGGGGGAAGCGACGAGCAGTGCTTC. Translated, it gives CASSPTLGGSDEQCF.

This clonotype was picked up a small number of times. The gene calls are TRBV5-6 and TRBJ2-7; TRBD1 matches 7 bases. The CDR3 is made up of 15 amino acids. Per germline, CDR1 SGHDT and CDR2 YYEEEE. Trimming took 3 bases from V and 1 from J; bases not matched to a gene: 7. The CDR3 spells CASSSRQGRSYEQYF. The CDR3 region has the DNA TGTGCCAGCAGCTCCCGACAGGGAAGGTCCTACGAGCAGTACTTC.

At least ten counts were recorded for this clonotype. CDR3 protein: CASSLERMSSYNEQFF. The CDR3 DNA reads as TGTGCCAGCAGCTTAGAGCGGATGAGCTCCTACAATGAGCAGTTCTTC. This chain uses TRBV7-2 with TRBJ2-1, with a tentative D call TRBD2 (5 bases). The CDR3 is 16 amino acids. V was shortened by 1 base and J by 0 bases, with 10 bases between the two germline ends. The germline CDR1 and CDR2 sequences are SGHTA and FQGNSA.

In this sample, this clonotype turned up a few times. A much larger clone sits a single nucleotide away, making a read error possible. The chain employs TRBV7-9 and TRBJ2-5; D call uncertain. The CDR3 is 14 amino acids. Germline values: CDR1 SEHNR, CDR2 FQNEAQ (reference sequence). CDR3 sequence (DNA): TGTGCCAGCAGCTTAGTTGGGCGGCAAGAGACCCAGTGCTTC. Protein sequence: CASSLVGRQETQCF.

This clonotype was recorded a few times. The rearrangement joins TRBV27 to TRBJ2-5; 10 bases agree with TRBD2. The CDR3 contains 15 residues. After removal of 1 base from V and 5 bases from J, the junction contained 4 bases not matched to a gene. The germline gives CDR1 MNHEY, CDR2 SMNVEV (reference sequence). The CDR3: CASSLWASGSETQYF. The CDR3 DNA follows: TGTGCCAGCAGTTTATGGGCTAGCGGGAGTGAGACCCAGTACTTC.

V and J are TRBV12-3 or TRBV12-4 and TRBJ2-1, with a weak D call TRBD2 (7 bases). V lost 6 bases to trimming and J lost 6 bases, with 24 bases between them. The CDR3 is made up of 17 amino acids. The CDR3 sequence: CASRGGGENQKINEQFF. CDR3 bases: TGTGCCAGCAGGGGGGGGGGCGAGAACCAAAAAATCAATGAGCAGTTCTTC.

This chain connects TRBV12-3 or TRBV12-4 to TRBJ2-3; no clear D. The CDR3 has 11 residues. V lost 7 bases and J 6 bases, leaving 8 bases between the germline ends. This CDR3 reads CASTVEDTQYF. Here the CDR3 DNA reads TGTGCCAGCACCGTCGAGGATACGCAGTATTTT.

This clonotype showed up just a few times. The chain recombines TRBV28 with TRBJ2-2; possible D gene TRBD2, 6 bases. V lost 2 bases and J lost 1, with 17 bases in between. CDR1 is MDHEN, CDR2 SYDVKM, per germline. The CDR3 is made up of 18 amino acids. The chain's CDR3 is CASSLRFTRGRNTGELFF. CDR3 nucleotide sequence: TGTGCCAGCAGTTTACGTTTTACTCGGGGGAGGAACACCGGGGAGCTGTTTTTT.

V and J are TRBV9 and TRBJ1-4; D unclear. The CDR3 is 12 amino acids. The germline gives CDR1 SGDLS, CDR2 YYNGEE. Trimming stripped 0 bases from V and 6 bases from J, with 3 bases between. DNA of the CDR3: TGTGCCAGCAGCGTAGATGATGAAAAACTGTTTTTT. This sequence encodes CASSVDDEKLFF.

This clonotype occurred a few times. This rearrangement joins TRBV20-1 to TRBJ2-7, with D possibly TRBD2 on 5 matching bases. The germline gives CDR1 DFQATT, CDR2 SNEGSKA (reference sequence). V gave up 7 bases and J gave up 6 bases, with 16 bases separating them. This CDR3 has 12 amino acids. The CDR3 DNA sequence: TGCAGTGTAGAAGCGATGGGGAGCGAGCAGTACTTC. Translating gives CSVEAMGSEQYF.

This clonotype occurred a few times. CDR3 DNA: TGCAGTGCTCGGGACCTAACAGAGAGCTCCTACGAGCAGTACTTC. Translating gives CSARDLTESSYEQYF. The chain joins TRBV20-1 to TRBJ2-7; TRBD1 or TRBD2 may be the D gene (5 bases each). The CDR3 contains 15 residues. Deletions cut 5 bases from V and 0 bases from J, with 17 bases between. Germline lookup yields CDR1 DFQATT and CDR2 SNEGSKA (reference sequence).